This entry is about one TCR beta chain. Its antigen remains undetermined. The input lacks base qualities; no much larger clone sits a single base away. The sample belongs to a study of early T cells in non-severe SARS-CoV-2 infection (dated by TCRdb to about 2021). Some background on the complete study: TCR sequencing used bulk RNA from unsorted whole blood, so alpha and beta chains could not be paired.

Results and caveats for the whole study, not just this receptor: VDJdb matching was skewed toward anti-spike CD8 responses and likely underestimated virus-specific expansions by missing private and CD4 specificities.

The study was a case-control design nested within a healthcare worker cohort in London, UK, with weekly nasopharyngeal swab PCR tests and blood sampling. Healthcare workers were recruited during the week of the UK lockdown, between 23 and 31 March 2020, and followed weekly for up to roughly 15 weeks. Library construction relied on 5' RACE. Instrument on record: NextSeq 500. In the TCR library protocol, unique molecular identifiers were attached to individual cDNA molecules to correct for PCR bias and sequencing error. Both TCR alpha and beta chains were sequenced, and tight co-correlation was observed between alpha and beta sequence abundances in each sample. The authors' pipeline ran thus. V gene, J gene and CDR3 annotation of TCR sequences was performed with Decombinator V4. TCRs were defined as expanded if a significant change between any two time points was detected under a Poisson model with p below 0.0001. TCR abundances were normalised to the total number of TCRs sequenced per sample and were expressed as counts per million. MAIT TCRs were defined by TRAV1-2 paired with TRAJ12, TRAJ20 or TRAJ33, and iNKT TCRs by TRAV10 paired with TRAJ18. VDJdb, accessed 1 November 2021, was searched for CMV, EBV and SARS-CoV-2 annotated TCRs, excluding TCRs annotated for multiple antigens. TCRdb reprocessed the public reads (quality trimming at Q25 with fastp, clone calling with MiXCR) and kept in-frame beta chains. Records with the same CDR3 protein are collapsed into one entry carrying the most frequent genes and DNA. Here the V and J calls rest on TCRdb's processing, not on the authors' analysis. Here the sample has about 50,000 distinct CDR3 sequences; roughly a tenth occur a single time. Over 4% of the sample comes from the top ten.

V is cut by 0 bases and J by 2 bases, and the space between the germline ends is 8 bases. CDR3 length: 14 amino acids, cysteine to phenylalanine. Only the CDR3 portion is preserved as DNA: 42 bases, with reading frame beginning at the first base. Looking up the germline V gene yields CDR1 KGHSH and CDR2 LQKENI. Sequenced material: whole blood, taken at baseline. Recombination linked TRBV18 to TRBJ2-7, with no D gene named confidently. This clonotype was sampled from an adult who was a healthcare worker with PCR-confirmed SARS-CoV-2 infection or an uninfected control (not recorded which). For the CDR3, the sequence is CASSPPQLTYEQYF. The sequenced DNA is TGTGCCAGCTCACCACCCCAGCTAACCTACGAGCAGTACTTC.